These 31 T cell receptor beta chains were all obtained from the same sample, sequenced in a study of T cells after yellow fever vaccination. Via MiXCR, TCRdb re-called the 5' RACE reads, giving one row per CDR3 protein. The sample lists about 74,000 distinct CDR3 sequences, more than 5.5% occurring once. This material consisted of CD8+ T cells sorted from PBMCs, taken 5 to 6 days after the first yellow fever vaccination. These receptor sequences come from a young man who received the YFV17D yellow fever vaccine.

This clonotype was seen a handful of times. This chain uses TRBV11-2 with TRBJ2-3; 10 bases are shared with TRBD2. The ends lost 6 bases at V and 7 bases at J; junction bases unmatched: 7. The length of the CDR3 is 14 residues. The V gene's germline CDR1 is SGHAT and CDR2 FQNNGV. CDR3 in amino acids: CASRISGGPNTQYF. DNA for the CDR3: TGTGCCAGCAGGATTAGCGGGGGGCCAAATACGCAGTATTTT.

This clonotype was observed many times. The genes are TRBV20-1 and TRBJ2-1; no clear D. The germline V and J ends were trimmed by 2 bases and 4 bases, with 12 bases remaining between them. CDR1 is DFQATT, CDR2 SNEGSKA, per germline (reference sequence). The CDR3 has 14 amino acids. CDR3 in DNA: TGCAGTGCTAGATCGGGCTTCCATTACAATGAGCAGTTCTTC. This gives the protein CSARSGFHYNEQFF.

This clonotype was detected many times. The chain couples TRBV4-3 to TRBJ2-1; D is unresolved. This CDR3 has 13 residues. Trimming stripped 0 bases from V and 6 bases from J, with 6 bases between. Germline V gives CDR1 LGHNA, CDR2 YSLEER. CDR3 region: CASSQDGGNEQFF. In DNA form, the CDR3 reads TGCGCCAGCAGCCAAGATGGCGGCAATGAGCAGTTCTTC.

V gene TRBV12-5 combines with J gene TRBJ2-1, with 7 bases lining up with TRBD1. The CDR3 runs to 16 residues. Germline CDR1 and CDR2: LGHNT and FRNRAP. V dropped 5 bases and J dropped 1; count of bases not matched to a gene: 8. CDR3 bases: TGTGCTAGTGGTCCACCTGACAGGGCGTCCTACAATGAGCAGTTCTTC. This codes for CASGPPDRASYNEQFF.

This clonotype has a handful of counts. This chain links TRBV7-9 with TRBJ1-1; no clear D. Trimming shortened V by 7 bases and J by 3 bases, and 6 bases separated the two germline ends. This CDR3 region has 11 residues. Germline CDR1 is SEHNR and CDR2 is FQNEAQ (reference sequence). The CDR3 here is CASTIYTEAFF. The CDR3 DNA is TGTGCCAGCACCATATACACTGAAGCTTTCTTT.

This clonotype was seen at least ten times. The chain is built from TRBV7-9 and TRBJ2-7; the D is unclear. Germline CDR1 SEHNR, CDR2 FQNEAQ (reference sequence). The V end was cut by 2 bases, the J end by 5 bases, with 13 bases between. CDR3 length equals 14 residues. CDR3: CASSLSGPHHEQYF. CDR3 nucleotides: TGTGCCAGCAGCTTATCAGGCCCACACCACGAGCAGTACTTC. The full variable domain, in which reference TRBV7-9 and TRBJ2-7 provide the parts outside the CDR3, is DTGVSQNPRHKITKRGQNVTFRCDPISEHNRLYWYRQTLGQGPEFLTYFQNEAQLEKSRLLSDRFSAERPKGSFSTLEIQRTEQGDSAMYLCASSLSGPHHEQYFGPGTRLTVT.

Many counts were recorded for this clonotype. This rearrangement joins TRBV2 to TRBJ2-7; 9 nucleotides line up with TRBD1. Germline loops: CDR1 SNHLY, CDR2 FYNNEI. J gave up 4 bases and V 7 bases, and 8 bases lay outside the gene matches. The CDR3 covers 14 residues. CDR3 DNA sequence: TGTGCCAGCATCTCCCGGGACAGGGCGTACGAGCAGTACTTC. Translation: CASISRDRAYEQYF.

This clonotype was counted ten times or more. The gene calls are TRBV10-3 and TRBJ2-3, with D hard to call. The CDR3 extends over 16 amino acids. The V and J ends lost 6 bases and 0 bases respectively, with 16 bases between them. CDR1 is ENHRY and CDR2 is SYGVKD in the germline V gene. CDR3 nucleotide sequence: TGTGCCATCAGCGAGACCGACAAGACTAGCACAGATACGCAGTATTTT. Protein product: CAISETDKTSTDTQYF.

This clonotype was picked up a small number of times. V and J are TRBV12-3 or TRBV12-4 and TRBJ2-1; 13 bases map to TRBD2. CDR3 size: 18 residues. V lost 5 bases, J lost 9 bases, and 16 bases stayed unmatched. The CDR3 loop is CASSRTSGGAYVIPEQFF. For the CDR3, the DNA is TGTGCCAGCAGTCGTACTAGCGGGGGGGCCTACGTGATACCTGAGCAGTTCTTC.

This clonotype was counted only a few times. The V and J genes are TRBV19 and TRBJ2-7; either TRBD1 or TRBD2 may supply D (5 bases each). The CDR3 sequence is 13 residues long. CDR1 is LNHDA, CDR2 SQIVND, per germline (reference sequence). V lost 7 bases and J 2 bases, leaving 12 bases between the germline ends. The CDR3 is CASMGTWAYEQYF. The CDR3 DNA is TGTGCCAGTATGGGGACGTGGGCCTACGAGCAGTACTTC.

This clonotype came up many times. CDR3 nucleotides: TGTGCCAGCAGTCAGGGGGGATACACCGGGGAGCTGTTTTTT. It codes for CASSQGGYTGELFF. The chain joins TRBV6-4 to TRBJ2-2, with D possibly matching TRBD1 (7 bases). This CDR3 region has 14 residues. V was cut by 5 bases and J by 3 bases, with 10 bases left in between. The germline gives CDR1 MRHNA, CDR2 SNTAGT.

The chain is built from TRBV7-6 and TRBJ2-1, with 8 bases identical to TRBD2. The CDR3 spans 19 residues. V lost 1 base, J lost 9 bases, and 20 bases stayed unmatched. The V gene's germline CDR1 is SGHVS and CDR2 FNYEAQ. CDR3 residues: CASSLDTDPGGPLTGEQFF. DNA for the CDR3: TGTGCCAGCAGCTTAGATACTGATCCGGGGGGGCCATTAACGGGTGAGCAGTTCTTC.

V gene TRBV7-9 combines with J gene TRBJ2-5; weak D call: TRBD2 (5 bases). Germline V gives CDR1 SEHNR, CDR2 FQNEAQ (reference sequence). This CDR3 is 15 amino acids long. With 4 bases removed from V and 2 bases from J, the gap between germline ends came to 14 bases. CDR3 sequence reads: CASSSRNRGQETQYF. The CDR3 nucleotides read TGTGCCAGCAGCTCACGGAACCGGGGACAAGAGACCCAGTACTTC.

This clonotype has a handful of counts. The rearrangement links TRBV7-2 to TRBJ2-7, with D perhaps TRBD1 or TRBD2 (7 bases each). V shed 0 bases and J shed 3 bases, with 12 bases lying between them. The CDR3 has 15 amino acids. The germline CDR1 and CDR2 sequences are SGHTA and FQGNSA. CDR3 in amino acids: CASSLAGGGSYEQYV. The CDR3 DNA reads TGTGCCAGCAGCTTAGCAGGGGGCGGGAGCTACGAGCAGTACGTC.

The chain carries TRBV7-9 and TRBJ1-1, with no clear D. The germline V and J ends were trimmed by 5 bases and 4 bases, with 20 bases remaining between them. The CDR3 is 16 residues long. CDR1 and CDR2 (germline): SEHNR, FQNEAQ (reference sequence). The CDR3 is CASSIPRPKASTEAFF. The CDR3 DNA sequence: TGTGCCAGCAGCATCCCAAGACCGAAGGCGAGCACTGAAGCTTTCTTT.

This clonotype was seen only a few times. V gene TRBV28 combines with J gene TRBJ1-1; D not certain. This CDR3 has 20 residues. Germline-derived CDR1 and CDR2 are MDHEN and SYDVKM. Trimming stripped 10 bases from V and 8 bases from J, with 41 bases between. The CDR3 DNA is TGTGCCATGGGCCCCGGGCTCCTCTGCTGGGCACTGCTTTGTCTCCTGGAAGCTTTCTTT. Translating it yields CAMGPGLLCWALLCLLEAFF. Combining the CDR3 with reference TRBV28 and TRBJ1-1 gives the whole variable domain DVKVTQSSRYLVKRTGEKVFLECVQDMDHENMFWYRQDPGLGLRLIYFSYDVKMKEKGDIPEGYSVSREKKERFSLILESASTNQTSMYLCAMGPGLLCWALLCLLEAFFGQGTRLTVV.

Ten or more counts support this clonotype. The CDR3 nucleotides are TGTGCCAGCGTTTCGACCGGGACAGCTAGCACAGATACGCAGTATTTT. Protein: CASVSTGTASTDTQYF. The rearrangement joins TRBV28 to TRBJ2-3; 7 bases line up with TRBD1. With 8 bases clipped from V and 0 bases from J, the junction kept 11 bases outside the gene matches. The length of the CDR3 is 16 residues. Per germline, CDR1 MDHEN and CDR2 SYDVKM. The entire variable domain, with the rest obtained from reference TRBV28 and TRBJ2-3, is as follows: DVKVTQSSRYLVKRTGEKVFLECVQDMDHENMFWYRQDPGLGLRLIYFSYDVKMKEKGDIPEGYSVSREKKERFSLILESASTNQTSMYLCASVSTGTASTDTQYFGPGTRLTVL.

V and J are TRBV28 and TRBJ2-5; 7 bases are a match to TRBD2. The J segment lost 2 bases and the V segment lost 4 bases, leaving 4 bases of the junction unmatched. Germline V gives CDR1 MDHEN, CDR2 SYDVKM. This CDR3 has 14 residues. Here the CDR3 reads CASSSERGQETQYF. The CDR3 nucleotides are TGTGCCAGCAGTTCCGAGCGGGGTCAAGAGACCCAGTACTTC. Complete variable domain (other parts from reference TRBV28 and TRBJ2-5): DVKVTQSSRYLVKRTGEKVFLECVQDMDHENMFWYRQDPGLGLRLIYFSYDVKMKEKGDIPEGYSVSREKKERFSLILESASTNQTSMYLCASSSERGQETQYFGPGTRLLVL.

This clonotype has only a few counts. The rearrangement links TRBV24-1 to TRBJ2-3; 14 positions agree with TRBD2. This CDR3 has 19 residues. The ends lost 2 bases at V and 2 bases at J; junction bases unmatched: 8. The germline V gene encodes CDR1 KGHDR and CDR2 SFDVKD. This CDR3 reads CATSDSHGLAGGPTDTQYF. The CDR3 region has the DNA TGTGCCACCAGTGATTCGCATGGACTAGCGGGGGGCCCCACAGATACGCAGTATTTT.

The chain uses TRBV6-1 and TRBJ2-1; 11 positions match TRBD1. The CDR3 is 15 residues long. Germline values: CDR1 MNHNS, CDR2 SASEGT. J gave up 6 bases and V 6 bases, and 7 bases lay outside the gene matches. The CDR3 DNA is TGTGCCAGCAGAACCGGGACAGGGGGGAGCAATGAGCAGTTCTTC. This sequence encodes CASRTGTGGSNEQFF.

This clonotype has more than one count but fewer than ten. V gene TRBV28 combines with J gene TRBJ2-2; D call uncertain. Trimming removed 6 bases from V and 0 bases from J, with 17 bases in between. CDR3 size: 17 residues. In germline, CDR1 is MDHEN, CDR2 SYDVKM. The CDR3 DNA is TGTGCCAGCAGCCCTTCGTCGATCCTAACGAACACCGGGGAGCTGTTTTTT. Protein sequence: CASSPSSILTNTGELFF.

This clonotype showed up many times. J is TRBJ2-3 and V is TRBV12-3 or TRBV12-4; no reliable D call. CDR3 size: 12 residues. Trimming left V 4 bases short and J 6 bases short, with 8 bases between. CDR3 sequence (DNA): TGTGCCAGCAGTTCTGGTGGGGATACGCAGTATTTT. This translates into CASSSGGDTQYF.

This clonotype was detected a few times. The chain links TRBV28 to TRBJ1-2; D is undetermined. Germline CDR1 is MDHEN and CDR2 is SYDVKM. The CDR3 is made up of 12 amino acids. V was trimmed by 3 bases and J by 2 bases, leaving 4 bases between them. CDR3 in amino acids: CASSLGNYGYTF. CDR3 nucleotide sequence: TGTGCCAGCAGTTTGGGAAACTATGGCTACACCTTC.

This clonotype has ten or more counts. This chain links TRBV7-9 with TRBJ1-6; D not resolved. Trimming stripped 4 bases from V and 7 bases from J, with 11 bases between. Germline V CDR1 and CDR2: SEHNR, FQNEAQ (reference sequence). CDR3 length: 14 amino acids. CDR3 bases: TGTGCCAGCAGCTATGACGGGCCCAATTCACCCCTCCACTTT. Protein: CASSYDGPNSPLHF.

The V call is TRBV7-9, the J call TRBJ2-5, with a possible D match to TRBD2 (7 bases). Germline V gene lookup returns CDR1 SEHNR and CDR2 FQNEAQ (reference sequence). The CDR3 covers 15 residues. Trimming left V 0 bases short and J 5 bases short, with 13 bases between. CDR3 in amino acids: CASSLAGGAQETQYF. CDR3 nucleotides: TGTGCCAGCAGCTTAGCAGGGGGGGCGCAGGAGACCCAGTACTTC.

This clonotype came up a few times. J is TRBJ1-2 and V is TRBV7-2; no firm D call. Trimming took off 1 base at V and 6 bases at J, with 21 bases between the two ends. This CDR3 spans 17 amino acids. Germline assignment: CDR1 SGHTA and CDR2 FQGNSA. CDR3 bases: TGTGCCAGCAGCTTAGGGTATGGCGAGTACAGTATAAATGGCTACACCTTC. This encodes CASSLGYGEYSINGYTF.

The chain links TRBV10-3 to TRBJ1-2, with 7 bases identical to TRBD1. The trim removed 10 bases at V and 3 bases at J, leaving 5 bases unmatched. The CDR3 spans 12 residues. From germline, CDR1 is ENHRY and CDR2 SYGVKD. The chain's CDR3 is CATHRGHYGYTF. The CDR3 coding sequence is TGTGCCACCCACAGGGGACACTATGGCTACACCTTC.

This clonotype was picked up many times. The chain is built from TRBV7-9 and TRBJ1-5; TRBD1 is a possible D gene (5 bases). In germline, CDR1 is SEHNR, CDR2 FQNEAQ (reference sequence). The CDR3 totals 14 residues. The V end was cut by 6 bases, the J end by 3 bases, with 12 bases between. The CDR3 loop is CASSWDGNNQPQHF. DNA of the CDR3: TGTGCCAGCAGTTGGGACGGAAACAATCAGCCCCAGCATTTT.

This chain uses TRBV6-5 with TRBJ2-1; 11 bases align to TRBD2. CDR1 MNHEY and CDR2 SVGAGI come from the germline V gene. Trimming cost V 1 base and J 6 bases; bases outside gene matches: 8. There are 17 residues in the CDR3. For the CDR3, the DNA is TGTGCCAGCAGTTACTGGACGGCTAGCGGGGGGTTCAATGAGCAGTTCTTC. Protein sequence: CASSYWTASGGFNEQFF.

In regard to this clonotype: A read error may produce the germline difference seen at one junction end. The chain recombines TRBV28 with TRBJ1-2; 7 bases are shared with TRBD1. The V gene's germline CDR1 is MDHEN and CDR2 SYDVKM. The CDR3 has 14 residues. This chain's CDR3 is CASRTEGAWYAYTF. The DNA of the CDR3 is TGTGCCAGCAGGACGGAGGGGGCTTGGTATGCCTACACCTTC.

As DNA, the CDR3 is TGTGCCAGCAGCGTAATGGGCAATGAGCAGTTCTTC. Protein sequence: CASSVMGNEQFF. The V call is TRBV9, the J call TRBJ2-1, with unresolved D. Trimming cost V 1 base and J 6 bases, with 5 bases left between them. The length of the CDR3 is 12 residues. The germline V gene encodes CDR1 SGDLS and CDR2 YYNGEE.